The TCR beta chain described here comes from a study of blood T cell repertoires in COVID-19. Study-level information: Italy, Spain and the United States were the sources of the convalescent and acute COVID-19 samples. From T cells, B-cell-depleted T cells, or PBMCs came the material, which was cDNA or gDNA.

Participant ages covered 18 to 89 years across around 22 US areas. Participants had their cohort set by participant-reported clinical history. The table came from immunoSEQ multiplex PCR; TCRdb's copy has only in-frame clones and leaves some out. The sample shows under 200,000 clones, roughly 83% of them seen only once. The CDR3 runs 15 residues. Germline V gene data show CDR1 as SGHRS and CDR2 as YFSETQ. V lost 1 base, J lost 3 bases, and 13 bases lay in between. The origin of this receptor is a woman in her sixties or seventies who had recovered from COVID-19. The genes are TRBV5-1 and TRBJ1-2, with D possibly being TRBD1 (5 bases). Sequenced: PBMCs or T cells enriched from blood (not recorded which). The CDR3 here is CASSLIPGMDYGYTF. Here the CDR3 DNA reads TGCGCCAGCAGCTTGATACCAGGGATGGACTATGGCTACACCTTC. Full variable domain (outside the CDR3, taken from reference TRBV5-1 and TRBJ1-2): KAGVTQTPRYLIKTRGQQVTLSCSPISGHRSVSWYQQTPGQGLQFLFEYFSETQRNKGNFPGRFSGRQFSNSRSEMNVSTLELGDSALYLCASSLIPGMDYGYTFGSGTRLTVV.